The entry below describes one T cell receptor (beta chain). This entry is derived from a study of technical replicates of blood from a handful of donors. Some clones are missing from TCRdb's copy, which holds only in-frame ones; the method was immunoSEQ multiplex PCR. The sample carries tens of thousands of clones, roughly four fifths recorded once. CDR3 length: 14 residues. With V trimmed by 2 bases and J by 5 bases, 4 bases remained unmatched. Germline-derived CDR1 and CDR2 are SEHNR and FQNEAQ (reference sequence). The sample consisted of PBMCs. The V and J genes are TRBV7-9 and TRBJ2-5; 8 bases align to TRBD2. The origin of this receptor is a human donor in good health. Some clones in this sample may be carry-over from other donors' samples. This CDR3 reads CASSLREGWETQYF. The CDR3 DNA is TGTGCCAGCAGCTTACGGGAGGGTTGGGAGACCCAGTACTTC.